This T cell receptor (beta chain) was identified during a study of response to subunit inactivated influenza vaccine. This clonotype has at least ten counts. TCRdb recomputed calls from the RT-PCR reads with MiXCR, one row per CDR3 protein. The sample has 500,000 or so distinct CDR3 sequences, approximately 15% seen once. Sequencing was performed on CD4+ T cells sorted from PBMCs, taken less than 25 months after vaccination. The clonotype was recovered from a man between 50 and 75 years old who received an inactivated influenza vaccine.

The CDR3, as DNA: TGTGCCAGCAGCTTCATGACATGGGGCCACAATGAGCAGTTCTTC. Translation gives CASSFMTWGHNEQFF. The rearrangement links TRBV7-2 to TRBJ2-1; the D gene is possibly TRBD1 (5 bases). The CDR3 has 15 amino acids. Germline V gene sequence: CDR1 SGHTA, CDR2 FQGNSA. V was cut by 3 bases and J by 5 bases, with 14 bases left in between.